This T cell receptor (beta chain) was captured in a study of response to subunit inactivated influenza vaccine. General study points: Each seasonal influenza vaccination recruits few new T cells, the authors suggested.

TCRdb redid the calling of the RT-PCR reads with MiXCR, one entry per CDR3 protein. The top ten hold approximately 1.9% of the sample, which has about 520,000 distinct CDR3 sequences, about 25% seen once. As concerns this clonotype: Its antigen is unknown.

Germline V gene data show CDR1 as DFQATT and CDR2 as SNEGSKA (reference sequence). J was trimmed by 5 bases and V by 3 bases; bases with no gene match: 13. This CDR3 region has 16 residues. This receptor was obtained from a man in his forties or fifties who received an inactivated influenza vaccine. Sequenced here: CD4+ T cells sorted from PBMCs, sampled around 5 days after vaccination. The chain carries TRBV20-1 and TRBJ2-7, with 10 bases fitting TRBD2. The CDR3 bases are TGCAGTGCTAGTGGATCGAGCGGGAGGGCCCCGGACGAGCAGTACTTC. Translated: CSASGSSGRAPDEQYF.